Listed here are 30 T cell receptor beta chains from one sample, sequenced in a study of T cells after posttransplantation cyclophosphamide. The repertoire was sequenced with immunoSEQ multiplex PCR; TCRdb's copy has only in-frame clones and lacks some. This table has about 53,000 clones, 85% to 90% appearing once. Sequencing used PBMCs. The receptors derive from a man aged 30-40 years with a blood cancer, CMV-positive, and with a related stem cell donor.

This chain connects TRBV6-6 to TRBJ2-7; D not certain. V dropped 8 bases and J dropped 2 bases, with 4 bases sitting between them. The germline gives CDR1 MNHNY, CDR2 SVGAGI (reference sequence). The CDR3 loop spans 10 amino acids. CDR3 sequence (DNA): TGTGCCAGCGTAACCTACGAGCAGTACTTC. Its translation is CASVTYEQYF.

The gene calls are TRBV18 and TRBJ2-1; the match to TRBD2 covers 10 bases. The CDR3 runs to 14 residues. The ends lost 3 bases at V and 9 bases at J; junction bases unmatched: 5. Germline lookup yields CDR1 KGHSH and CDR2 LQKENI. CDR3 sequence reads: CASSPGASGSEQFF. In DNA, the CDR3 is TGTGCCAGCTCACCGGGGGCTAGCGGGAGTGAGCAGTTCTTC.

This chain connects TRBV5-1 to TRBJ2-7, with 7 bases identical to TRBD2. Germline CDR1 is SGHRS and CDR2 is YFSETQ. CDR3 length: 15 residues. Trimming at V came to 5 bases and at J to 2 bases, leaving 10 bases not matched to a gene. The CDR3 protein is CASRFQAGPAYEQYF. CDR3 nucleotides: TGCGCCAGCAGATTTCAAGCGGGACCTGCCTACGAGCAGTACTTC.

The V and J genes are TRBV7-8 and TRBJ2-4, with 12 bases identical to TRBD2. J lost 0 bases, V lost 1 base, and 13 bases had no gene match. Germline CDR1 reads SGHVS; CDR2 reads FQNEAQ. This CDR3 comprises 21 residues. The CDR3 bases are TGTGCCAGCAGCTTAGGTAGCGGGGGACTAGCGGGTAGTCTAGCCAAAAACATTCAGTACTTC. Protein: CASSLGSGGLAGSLAKNIQYF.

The J gene is TRBJ2-1, the V gene TRBV5-4, with 7 bases that match TRBD1. The V gene's germline CDR1 is SGHNT and CDR2 YYREEE (reference sequence). V was clipped by 2 bases and J by 10 bases; unmatched bases: 9. CDR3 length: 14 amino acids. The CDR3 loop reads CASSFGQVDGEQFF. The CDR3 region has the DNA TGTGCCAGCAGCTTCGGACAGGTGGACGGAGAGCAGTTCTTC. Full variable domain (remainder filled in from reference TRBV5-4 and TRBJ2-1): ETGVTQSPTHLIKTRGQQVTLRCSSQSGHNTVSWYQQALGQGPQFIFQYYREEENGRGNFPPRFSGLQFPNYSSELNVNALELDDSALYLCASSFGQVDGEQFFGPGTRLTVL.

The rearrangement uses TRBV30 and TRBJ1-2; no definite D call. The CDR3 has 13 amino acids. CDR1 GTSNPN and CDR2 SVGIG come from the germline V gene (reference sequence). Between the trimmed V and J ends, which lost 2 bases and 4 bases, there was a span of 11 bases. The CDR3 spells CAWSTGRLYGYTF. CDR3 bases: TGTGCCTGGAGTACCGGGAGGCTCTATGGCTACACCTTC.

The CDR3 DNA sequence: TGTGCCAGCACTGCCCAGGGAGGGGGGAACACTGAAGCTTTCTTT. The encoded protein is CASTAQGGGNTEAFF. The chain has TRBV6-1 and TRBJ1-1; D may be TRBD1 (6 bases). The germline V gene encodes CDR1 MNHNS and CDR2 SASEGT. V was clipped by 7 bases and J by 1 base, with 16 bases between them. This CDR3 comprises 15 residues.

V usage is TRBV19 and J usage is TRBJ1-4; tentative D call: TRBD1 (6 bases). Per the germline V gene, CDR1 is LNHDA and CDR2 is SQIVND (reference sequence). There are 13 residues in the CDR3. Trimming stripped 5 bases from V and 7 bases from J, with 11 bases between. CDR3 coding DNA: TGTGCCAGTAGTCGGGGGGGCGGTGAAAAACTGTTTTTT. Amino acid sequence: CASSRGGGEKLFF.

This clone has more than one count but fewer than ten. This chain uses TRBV11-3 with TRBJ2-3; TRBD1 aligns across 8 bases. J lost 5 bases, V lost 0 bases, and 1 base had no gene match. The length of the CDR3 is 14 residues. Per the germline V gene, CDR1 is SGHNT and CDR2 is YENEEA. The CDR3 nucleotides read TGTGCCAGCAGCTTAGATGGACAGGGAGATACGCAGTATTTT. Translating it yields CASSLDGQGDTQYF.

The genes are TRBV5-1 and TRBJ1-3; TRBD1 agrees at 8 bases. The CDR3 is 16 amino acids. CDR1 is SGHRS, CDR2 YFSETQ, per germline. V trimming: 3 bases; J trimming: 2 bases; junction bases outside the gene matches: 7. CDR3: CASSSGRTGTGNTIYF. The CDR3 nucleotides read TGCGCCAGCAGCTCTGGCAGGACAGGGACTGGAAACACCATATATTTT. The whole variable domain, remainder taken from reference TRBV5-1 and TRBJ1-3, is KAGVTQTPRYLIKTRGQQVTLSCSPISGHRSVSWYQQTPGQGLQFLFEYFSETQRNKGNFPGRFSGRQFSNSRSEMNVSTLELGDSALYLCASSSGRTGTGNTIYFGEGSWLTVV.

The CDR3: CASSDPLKAGTDTQYF. The DNA for the CDR3 is TGTGCCAGCAGTGATCCTTTGAAGGCGGGCACAGATACGCAGTATTTT. The chain has TRBV2 and TRBJ2-3; D remains unclear. Germline CDR1 reads SNHLY; CDR2 reads FYNNEI. The CDR3 covers 16 residues. V gave up 3 bases and J gave up 1 base, with 14 bases separating them.

V usage is TRBV28 and J usage is TRBJ2-1, with D perhaps matching TRBD2 (6 bases). Germline CDR1 reads MDHEN; CDR2 reads SYDVKM. This CDR3 region has 18 residues. The V end was cut by 6 bases, the J end by 6 bases, with 27 bases between. The CDR3 DNA follows: TGTGCCAGCAGCTCCCACGATGCGGGGATAAGGCATTTCAATGAGCAGTTCTTC. Translation: CASSSHDAGIRHFNEQFF.

The rearrangement links TRBV11-3 to TRBJ1-5; no definite D call. Trimming cost V 3 bases and J 4 bases, with 7 bases left between them. From germline, CDR1 is SGHNT and CDR2 YENEEA. This CDR3 contains 13 residues. The CDR3 region is CASSFGGNQPQHF. CDR3 in DNA: TGTGCCAGCAGCTTCGGAGGAAATCAGCCCCAGCATTTT.

The chain joins TRBV19 to TRBJ1-2; 8 bases agree with TRBD1. This CDR3 is 12 amino acids long. Germline V CDR1 and CDR2: LNHDA, SQIVND (reference sequence). The junction had 2 bases not matched to a gene; V was cut back by 6 bases and J by 5 bases. DNA of the CDR3: TGTGCCAGTAGGGGACAGGATTATGGCTACACCTTC. Its translation: CASRGQDYGYTF.

The chain joins TRBV5-5 to TRBJ2-7; 11 nucleotides align to TRBD2. The germline V gene has CDR1 SGHKS and CDR2 YYEKEE (reference sequence). V lost 3 bases to trimming and J lost 3 bases; unmatched junction nucleotides: 8. The CDR3 contains 16 residues. CDR3 DNA: TGTGCCAGCAGCTCAAGACTAGCGGGATTAGGCTACGAGCAGTACTTC. Its protein is CASSSRLAGLGYEQYF.

This clone came up a few times. V and J are TRBV2 and TRBJ1-1; TRBD1 aligns across 8 bases. The trim removed 3 bases at V and 4 bases at J, leaving 4 bases unmatched. The germline V gene has CDR1 SNHLY and CDR2 FYNNEI. The CDR3 sequence is 14 residues long. The CDR3 loop reads CASSEQGAITEAFF. For the CDR3, the DNA is TGTGCCAGCAGTGAGCAGGGGGCGATCACTGAAGCTTTCTTT.

The V gene is TRBV25-1, the J gene TRBJ1-2, with 11 bases fitting TRBD1. V lost 6 bases and J lost 8; bases outside the gene matches: 2. This CDR3 spans 12 amino acids. Germline CDR1 is MGHDK and CDR2 is SYGVNS. CDR3 protein: CASRGTGGGYTF. The CDR3 DNA is TGTGCCAGCAGAGGGACAGGGGGGGGCTACACCTTC.

This clone was seen only a few times. V usage is TRBV2 and J usage is TRBJ1-5, with TRBD1 as a possible D gene (5 bases). V gave up 7 bases and J gave up 1 base, with 11 bases separating them. Germline CDR1 and CDR2: SNHLY and FYNNEI. The CDR3 sequence is 14 residues long. The CDR3, as DNA: TGTGCCAGCATGGCCAGGACAAGCAATCAGCCCCAGCATTTT. Translation: CASMARTSNQPQHF. The complete variable domain, with remaining parts taken from reference TRBV2 and TRBJ1-5, reads EPEVTQTPSHQVTQMGQEVILRCVPISNHLYFYWYRQILGQKVEFLVSFYNNEISEKSEIFDDQFSVERPDGSNFTLKIRSTKLEDSAMYFCASMARTSNQPQHFGDGTRLSIL.

The chain employs TRBV5-1 and TRBJ2-2, with TRBD2 identical over 12 bases. V lost 1 base to trimming and J lost 6 bases; unmatched junction nucleotides: 4. The CDR3 consists of 16 residues. CDR1 and CDR2 (germline): SGHRS, YFSETQ. The DNA for the CDR3 is TGCGCCAGCAGCTTGATTCTAGCGGGAGGGTCCGGGGAGCTGTTTTTT. Translated: CASSLILAGGSGELFF.

This sequence joins TRBV7-9 and TRBJ2-7; the match to TRBD1 covers 7 bases. CDR3 length: 16 residues. The V gene's germline CDR1 is SEHNR and CDR2 FQNEAQ (reference sequence). Losses at the gene ends were 4 bases for V and 4 bases for J; bases not matched to a gene: 13. CDR3: CASSSTSTGPLYEQYF. The DNA of the CDR3 is TGTGCCAGCAGCTCGACGTCGACAGGGCCCTTATACGAGCAGTACTTC.

V usage is TRBV5-1 and J usage is TRBJ2-1; 8 bases line up with TRBD2. Trimming removed 4 bases from V and 3 bases from J; junction bases left unmatched: 9. The CDR3 runs 16 residues. The V gene's germline CDR1 is SGHRS and CDR2 YFSETQ. CDR3 protein: CASSQEAGADYNEQFF. CDR3 coding DNA: TGCGCCAGCAGCCAGGAAGCGGGAGCGGACTACAATGAGCAGTTCTTC.

J is TRBJ2-1 and V is TRBV5-1; D not certain. The V and J ends lost 2 bases and 8 bases respectively, with 5 bases between them. Germline V gives CDR1 SGHRS, CDR2 YFSETQ. The CDR3 totals 11 residues. CDR3 residues: CASSLHDEQFF. DNA of the CDR3: TGCGCCAGCAGCTTACACGATGAGCAGTTCTTC.

V is TRBV5-1 and J is TRBJ2-3, with 7 positions matching TRBD1. The germline CDR1 and CDR2 sequences are SGHRS and YFSETQ. This CDR3 has 14 residues. The ends lost 4 bases at V and 1 base at J; junction bases unmatched: 3. The CDR3 region is CASSPGQGTDTQYF. In DNA, the CDR3 is TGCGCCAGCAGCCCCGGACAGGGCACAGATACGCAGTATTTT.

This rearrangement joins TRBV6-4 to TRBJ2-1; TRBD2 is a possible D gene (5 bases). V lost 5 bases and J 4 bases, leaving 18 bases between the germline ends. This CDR3 contains 16 residues. Per the germline V gene, CDR1 is MRHNA and CDR2 is SNTAGT. The CDR3 coding sequence is TGTGCCAGCAGTTACCATCCTACTAGAGATTACAATGAGCAGTTCTTC. Amino acids: CASSYHPTRDYNEQFF.

This clone was detected only once. The chain is built from TRBV28 and TRBJ2-1; D possibly corresponds to TRBD2 (6 bases). The germline V gene has CDR1 MDHEN and CDR2 SYDVKM. The CDR3 runs to 14 residues. CDR3: CTCRGLGSYNEQFF. The CDR3 region has the DNA TGTACCTGCCGGGGACTCGGCTCCTACAATGAGCAGTTCTTC.

This rearrangement joins TRBV13 to TRBJ2-3; D not certain. Germline values: CDR1 PRHDT, CDR2 FYEKMQ (reference sequence). Trimming shortened V by 5 bases and J by 6 bases, and 9 bases separated the two germline ends. The CDR3 covers 12 residues. In DNA form, the CDR3 reads TGTGCCAGCAGCGCCGGGTGGGATACGCAGTATTTT. Its translation is CASSAGWDTQYF.

The chain combines TRBV5-6 with TRBJ2-3, with D possibly TRBD1 on 5 matching bases. The V end was cut by 1 base, the J end by 10 bases, with 19 bases between. CDR3 length equals 15 residues. CDR1 SGHDT and CDR2 YYEEEE come from the germline V gene. The CDR3, as DNA: TGTGCCAGCAGCTTGCCTGGAACAGGCGCGATGTCGCAGTATTTT. It yields the protein CASSLPGTGAMSQYF.

J is TRBJ2-7 and V is TRBV5-5; 15 bases match TRBD2. This CDR3 spans 17 amino acids. V lost 1 base, J lost 5 bases, and 7 bases stayed unmatched. CDR1 and CDR2 from the germline V gene are SGHKS and YYEKEE (reference sequence). In DNA, the CDR3 is TGTGCCAGCAGCTTGCTTTCTGGGACTAGCGGGAGGAACGAGCAGTACTTC. This encodes CASSLLSGTSGRNEQYF.

The CDR3 spells CASSYRGNLYEQYF. The CDR3 nucleotides are TGTGCCAGCAGTTATCGCGGGAATCTCTACGAGCAGTACTTC. The chain carries TRBV6-5 and TRBJ2-7, with D possibly being TRBD2 (6 bases). This CDR3 spans 14 amino acids. Looked up from germline, CDR1 is MNHEY and CDR2 is SVGAGI. V lost 3 bases and J lost 3, with 12 bases in between.

The V gene is TRBV7-8, the J gene TRBJ2-1; 8 bases match TRBD1. CDR3 size: 15 residues. The V and J ends lost 1 base and 4 bases, in that order; junction bases with no gene match: 3. In germline, CDR1 is SGHVS, CDR2 FQNEAQ. CDR3 residues: CASSLETGVYNEQFF. The CDR3 nucleotides read TGTGCCAGCAGCTTAGAGACAGGGGTATACAATGAGCAGTTCTTC. Combining the CDR3 with reference TRBV7-8 and TRBJ2-1 gives the whole variable domain GAGVSQSPRYKVAKRGQDVALRCDPISGHVSLFWYQQALGQGPEFLTYFQNEAQLDKSGLPSDRFFAERPEGSVSTLKIQRTQQEDSAVYLCASSLETGVYNEQFFGPGTRLTVL.